These T cell receptor beta chains were read from a single sample in a study of T cell clonotyping in hematopoietic cell transplantation. Assay: immunoSEQ multiplex PCR; the TCRdb copy retains only in-frame clones and omits some. The table records 9,500 to 13,000 clones, roughly 89% of them present only once. The specimen was PBMCs, collected 100 days after allogeneic stem cell transplant. The receptors here all came from a female patient in her 60s who had an allogeneic stem cell transplant from an unrelated donor, so the T cells may come from the graft donor. Some clones in this sample may be carry-over from other donors' samples. Both conserved end residues are trimmed from each CDR3. Clone size is stated in some rows and not others, as once, few, many or a class when expanded.

-	TRBV7-9	ASSHRGDGNYNEQF
-	TRBV7-2	ASSLTGVQPQH
-	TRBV11-2	ASSLRTSGDEQF
-	TRBV4-3	ASSQDLASGQETQY
-	TRBV27	ASSLSGGNTEAF
-	TRBV4-3	ASSQDPTSGNTIY
-	TRBV27	ASSLVGVKSDEQY
-	TRBV7-3	ASSPDGGRTDTQY
-	TRBV4-3	ASSLLYGGQDDEQF
-	TRBV28	ASRARGAEKLF
-	TRBV30	AWSQRTDYGYT
-	TRBV27	ASSPRLAGETEQF
-	TRBV7-8	ASSLVRLPGGTYNEQF
once	TRBV7-3	ASTLSTGSDTGELF
-	TRBV28	ASSFFFQGNTGELF
-	TRBV7-8	ASSRSTAGPYEQY
once	TRBV7-2	ASNYLGLALGATQY
-	TRBV5-6	ASSLRNSYEQY
-	TRBV19	ASSIKGISTQY
once	TRBV7-2	ASSLDSGKRGYEQY
-	TRBV7-9	ASTPPRSYEQY
-	TRBV4-3	ASSQEADSTYEQY
-	TRBV11-2	ASSPRGWPPETQY
-	TRBV4-3	ASSQSHINTGELF
-	TRBV28	ASTPGRSSYNEQF
-	TRBV4-1	ASSQGGWETQY
-	TRBV4-3	ASSQDRSPTNEKLF
-	TRBV27	ASSPGLQDTQY